This T cell receptor (beta chain) emerged from a study of cytomegalovirus exposure and HLA in healthy donors. Study-wide results and limits: Reportedly, fewer N-insertions than the approximately 650-donor mean appeared in an Asian-associated ancestry cluster in a later analysis.

Researchers ran the PCR with 60 Vbeta and 13 Jbeta primers. Some clones are missing from TCRdb's copy, which holds only in-frame ones; the method was immunoSEQ multiplex PCR. Here the sample spans some 180,000 clones, around 74% being singletons. As for this clone: Its antigen is still unknown.

The sample was PBMCs. This TCR was sampled from a male donor in good health and CMV-seronegative.

The chain's CDR3 is CSAGGGASYEQYF. CDR3 DNA: TGCAGCGCCGGAGGGGGGGCCTCCTACGAGCAGTACTTC. The genes are TRBV29-1 and TRBJ2-7; D is perhaps TRBD2 (7 bases). CDR1 is SQVTM and CDR2 is ANQGSEA in the germline V gene. V was cut by 7 bases and J by 0 bases, with 13 bases left in between. CDR3 length equals 13 residues.